Listed below are T cell receptor beta chains from one sample, sequenced in a study of T cell changes during pregnancy in multiple sclerosis. This table comes from immunoSEQ multiplex PCR, and its TCRdb copy is limited to in-frame clones, with some not included. The sample contains tens of thousands of clones, 91% of which appear only once. The input for sequencing was peripheral blood, taken in the third trimester of pregnancy. The origin of the receptors is a female donor in good health, enrolled as a control in a pregnancy study. Both conserved end residues are part of each CDR3. Rows may omit the clone size; those that give it use once, few, many or a size class.

TRBJ1-4 | once | TRBV5-4 | CASSPGDRSEKLFF
TRBJ2-7 | - | TRBV21-1 | CASSGTASYEQYF
TRBJ2-7 | - | TRBV6-1 | CASSYPGQGNEQYF
TRBJ1-2 | - | TRBV4-3 | CASSQEGGANGYTF
TRBJ1-1 | - | TRBV7-9 | CASTLGGRGPAEAFF
TRBJ1-4 | - | TRBV6-1 | CASSYNREEKLFF
TRBJ1-1 | - | TRBV13 | CASSTVGRGTEAFF
TRBJ2-7 | - | TRBV5-1 | CASRAGVNYEQYF
TRBJ1-4 | - | TRBV7-9 | CASSLYRGGREKLFF
TRBJ2-7 | - | TRBV6-6 | CASSYSSNYEQYF
TRBJ1-2 | - | TRBV5-1 | CASSLQETNYGYTF
TRBJ1-4 | - | TRBV5-1 | CASSPILSHNEKLFF
TRBJ2-2 | - | TRBV11-3 | CASSLDLVPGTGELFF
TRBJ1-2 | - | TRBV18 | CASSPRQTGNNYGYTF
TRBJ1-1 | once | TRBV18 | CASSRQEGTEAFF
TRBJ2-7 | - | TRBV10-1 | CASSESGGAAYEQYF
TRBJ1-2 | - | TRBV28 | CASSWAGRGYTF
TRBJ1-1 | - | TRBV6-5 | CASSSPSANTEAFF
TRBJ2-2 | - | TRBV5-1 | CASSQSTVNTGELFF
TRBJ1-2 | - | TRBV25-1 | CASSDLGDHTYTF
TRBJ2-7 | - | TRBV7-6 | CASSPRDTSYEQYF
TRBJ2-4 | - | TRBV11-2 | CASSFGGINIQYF